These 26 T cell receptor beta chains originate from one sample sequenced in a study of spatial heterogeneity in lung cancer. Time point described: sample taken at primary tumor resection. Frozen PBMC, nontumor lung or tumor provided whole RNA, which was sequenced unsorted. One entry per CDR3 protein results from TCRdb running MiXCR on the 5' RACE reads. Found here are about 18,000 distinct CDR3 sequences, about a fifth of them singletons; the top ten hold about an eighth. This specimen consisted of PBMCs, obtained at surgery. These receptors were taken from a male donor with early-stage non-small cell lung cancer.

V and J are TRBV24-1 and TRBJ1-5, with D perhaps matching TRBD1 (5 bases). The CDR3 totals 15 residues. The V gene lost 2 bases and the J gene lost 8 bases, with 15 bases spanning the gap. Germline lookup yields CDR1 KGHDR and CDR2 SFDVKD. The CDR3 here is CATSDSRGGGEPQHF. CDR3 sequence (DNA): TGTGCCACCAGTGATTCCCGGGGCGGTGGAGAGCCCCAGCATTTT.

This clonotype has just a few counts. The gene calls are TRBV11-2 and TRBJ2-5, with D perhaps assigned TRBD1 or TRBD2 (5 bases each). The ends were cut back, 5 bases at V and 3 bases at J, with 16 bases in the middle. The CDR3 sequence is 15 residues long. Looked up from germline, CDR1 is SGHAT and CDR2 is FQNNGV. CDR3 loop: CASSGPGQGKETQYF. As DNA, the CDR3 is TGTGCCAGCAGCGGCCCGGGGCAGGGAAAAGAGACCCAGTACTTC.

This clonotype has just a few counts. CDR3 sequence reads: CASSLGAGAAGANVLTF. The CDR3 nucleotides read TGTGCCAGCAGTTTAGGGGCAGGGGCGGCAGGGGCCAACGTCCTGACTTTC. V is TRBV27 and J is TRBJ2-6, with D possibly being TRBD1 (6 bases). The V gene's germline CDR1 is MNHEY and CDR2 SMNVEV (reference sequence). This CDR3 region has 17 residues. V shed 2 bases and J shed 4 bases, with 15 bases lying between them.

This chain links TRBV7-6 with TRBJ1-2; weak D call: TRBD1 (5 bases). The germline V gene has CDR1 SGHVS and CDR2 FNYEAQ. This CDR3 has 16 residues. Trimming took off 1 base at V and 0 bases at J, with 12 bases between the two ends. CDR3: CASSLGRGHANYGYTF. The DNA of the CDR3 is TGTGCCAGCAGCTTAGGGCGGGGCCACGCTAACTATGGCTACACCTTC. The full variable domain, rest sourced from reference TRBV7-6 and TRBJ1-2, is GAGVSQSPRYKVTKRGQDVALRCDPISGHVSLYWYRQALGQGPEFLTYFNYEAQQDKSGLPNDRFSAERPEGSISTLTIQRTEQRDSAMYRCASSLGRGHANYGYTFGSGTRLTVV.

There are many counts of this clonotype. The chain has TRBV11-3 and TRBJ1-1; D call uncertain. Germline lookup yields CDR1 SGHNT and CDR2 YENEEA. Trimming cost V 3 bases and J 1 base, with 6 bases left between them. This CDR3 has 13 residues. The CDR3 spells CASSFMRNTEAFF. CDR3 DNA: TGTGCCAGCAGCTTTATGCGGAACACTGAAGCTTTCTTT.

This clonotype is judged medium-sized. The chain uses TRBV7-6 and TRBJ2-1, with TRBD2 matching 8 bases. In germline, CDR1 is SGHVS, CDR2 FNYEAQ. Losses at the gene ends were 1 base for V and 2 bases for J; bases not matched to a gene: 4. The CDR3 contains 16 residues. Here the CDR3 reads CASSLDTAGAYNEQFF. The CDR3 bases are TGTGCCAGCAGCTTAGATACAGCGGGGGCCTACAATGAGCAGTTCTTC.

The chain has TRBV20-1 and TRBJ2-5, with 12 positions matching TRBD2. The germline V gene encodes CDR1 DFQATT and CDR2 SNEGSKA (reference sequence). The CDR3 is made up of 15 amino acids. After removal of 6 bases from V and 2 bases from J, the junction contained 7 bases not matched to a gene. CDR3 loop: CSALGTSGSQETQYF. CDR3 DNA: TGCAGTGCCCTGGGGACTAGCGGGTCTCAAGAGACCCAGTACTTC.

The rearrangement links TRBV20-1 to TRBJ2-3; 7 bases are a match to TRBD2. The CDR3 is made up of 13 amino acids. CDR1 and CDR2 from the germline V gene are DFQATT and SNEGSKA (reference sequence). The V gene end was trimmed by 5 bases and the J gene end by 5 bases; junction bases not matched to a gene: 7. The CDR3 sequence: CSAGWGGGDTQYF. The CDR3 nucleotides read TGCAGTGCTGGGTGGGGGGGAGGAGATACGCAGTATTTT.

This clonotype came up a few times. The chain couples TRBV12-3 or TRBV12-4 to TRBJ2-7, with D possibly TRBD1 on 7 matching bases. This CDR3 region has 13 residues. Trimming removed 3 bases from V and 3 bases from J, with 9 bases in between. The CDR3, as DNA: TGTGCCAGCAGTTTGCGGGACAGCTACGAGCAGTACTTC. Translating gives CASSLRDSYEQYF.

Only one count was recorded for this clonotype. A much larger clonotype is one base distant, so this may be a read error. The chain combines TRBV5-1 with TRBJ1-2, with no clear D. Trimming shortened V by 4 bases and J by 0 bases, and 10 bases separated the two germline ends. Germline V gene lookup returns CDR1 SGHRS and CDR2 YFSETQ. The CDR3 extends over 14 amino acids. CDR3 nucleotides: TGCGCCAGCAGCCCGAATCAGTCTAACTATGGCTACACCTTC. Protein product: CASSPNQSNYGYTF.

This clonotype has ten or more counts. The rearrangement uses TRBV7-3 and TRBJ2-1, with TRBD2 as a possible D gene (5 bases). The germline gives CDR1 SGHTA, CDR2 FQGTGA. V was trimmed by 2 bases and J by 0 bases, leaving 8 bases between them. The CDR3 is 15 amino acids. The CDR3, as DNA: TGTGCCAGCAGCTTAGAGGGAAGCTCCTACAATGAGCAGTTCTTC. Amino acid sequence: CASSLEGSSYNEQFF. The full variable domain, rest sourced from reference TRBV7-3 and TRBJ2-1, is GAGVSQTPSNKVTEKGKYVELRCDPISGHTALYWYRQSLGQGPEFLIYFQGTGAADDSGLPNDRFFAVRPEGSVSTLKIQRTERGDSAVYLCASSLEGSSYNEQFFGPGTRLTVL.

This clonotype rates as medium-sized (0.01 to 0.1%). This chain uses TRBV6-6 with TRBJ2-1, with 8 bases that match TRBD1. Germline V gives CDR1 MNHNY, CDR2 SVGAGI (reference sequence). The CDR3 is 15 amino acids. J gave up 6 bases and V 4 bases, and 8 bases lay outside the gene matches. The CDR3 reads CASSSLGQGGNEQFF. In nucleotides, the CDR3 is TGTGCCAGCAGTTCCTTAGGACAGGGCGGCAATGAGCAGTTCTTC.

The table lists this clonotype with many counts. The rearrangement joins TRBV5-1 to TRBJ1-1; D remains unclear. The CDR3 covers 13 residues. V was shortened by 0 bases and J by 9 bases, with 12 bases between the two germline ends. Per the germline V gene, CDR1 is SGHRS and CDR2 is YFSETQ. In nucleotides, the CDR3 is TGCGCCAGCAGCTTGGCCGGGAAGAGTAAAGCTTTCTTT. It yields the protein CASSLAGKSKAFF.

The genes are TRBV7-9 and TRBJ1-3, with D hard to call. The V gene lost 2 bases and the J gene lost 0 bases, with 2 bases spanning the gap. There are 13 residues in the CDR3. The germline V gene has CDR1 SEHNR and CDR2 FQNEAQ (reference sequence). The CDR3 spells CASSLFSGNTIYF. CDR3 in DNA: TGTGCCAGCAGCTTATTCTCTGGAAACACCATATATTTT.

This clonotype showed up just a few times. CDR3 sequence (DNA): TGCGCCAGCAGCTTGGGCGCGGGGGCCATTTCCACAGATACGCAGTATTTT. This encodes CASSLGAGAISTDTQYF. This chain connects TRBV5-1 to TRBJ2-3; weak D call: TRBD2 (7 bases). Germline CDR1 reads SGHRS; CDR2 reads YFSETQ. The CDR3 has 17 amino acids. V dropped 0 bases and J dropped 2 bases, with 16 bases sitting between them.

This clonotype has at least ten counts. The DNA for the CDR3 is TGTGCCTGGATTCCCCCGGACAGGGGTTCGGGCTACACCTTC. It encodes CAWIPPDRGSGYTF. V is TRBV30 and J is TRBJ1-2; TRBD1 matches 9 bases. Looked up from germline, CDR1 is GTSNPN and CDR2 is SVGIG (reference sequence). The CDR3 consists of 14 residues. V was pared by 4 bases and J by 8 bases, with 11 bases of the junction left unmatched. Combining the CDR3 with reference TRBV30 and TRBJ1-2 gives the whole variable domain SQTIHQWPATLVQPVGSPLSLECTVEGTSNPNLYWYRQAAGRGLQLLFYSVGIGQISSEVPQNLSASRPQDRQFILSSKKLLLSDSGFYLCAWIPPDRGSGYTFGSGTRLTVV.

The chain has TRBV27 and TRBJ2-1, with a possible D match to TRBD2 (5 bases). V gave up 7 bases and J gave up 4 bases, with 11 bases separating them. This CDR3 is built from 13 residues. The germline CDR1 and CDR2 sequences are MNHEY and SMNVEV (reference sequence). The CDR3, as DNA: TGTGCCAGCACCCACCCGGGGTACAATGAGCAGTTCTTC. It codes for CASTHPGYNEQFF.

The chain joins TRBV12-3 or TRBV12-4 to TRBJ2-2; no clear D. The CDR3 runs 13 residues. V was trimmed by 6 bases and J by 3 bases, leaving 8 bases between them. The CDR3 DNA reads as TGTGCCAGCAGGTCGGACCACACCGGGGAGCTGTTTTTT. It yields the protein CASRSDHTGELFF.

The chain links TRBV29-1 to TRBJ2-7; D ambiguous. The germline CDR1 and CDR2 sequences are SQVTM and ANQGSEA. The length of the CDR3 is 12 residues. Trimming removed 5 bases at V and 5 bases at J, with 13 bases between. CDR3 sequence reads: CSVLYSANEQYF. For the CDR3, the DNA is TGCAGCGTTTTATACTCTGCCAACGAGCAGTACTTC.

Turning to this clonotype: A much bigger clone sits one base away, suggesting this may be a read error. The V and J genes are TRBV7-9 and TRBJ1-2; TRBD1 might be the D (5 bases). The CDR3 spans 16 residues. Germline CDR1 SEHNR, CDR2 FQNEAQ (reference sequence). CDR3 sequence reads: CVSSSVGQGANYGYTF. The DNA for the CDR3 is TGTGTCAGCAGCTCCGTGGGTCAGGGAGCTAACTATGGCTACACCTTC.

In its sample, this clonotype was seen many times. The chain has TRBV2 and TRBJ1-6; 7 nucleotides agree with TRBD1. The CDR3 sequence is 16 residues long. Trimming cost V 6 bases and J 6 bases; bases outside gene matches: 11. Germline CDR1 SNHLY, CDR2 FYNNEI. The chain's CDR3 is CASRGRTGEGNSPLHF. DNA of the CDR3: TGTGCCAGCAGGGGGAGAACAGGGGAGGGTAATTCACCCCTCCACTTT.

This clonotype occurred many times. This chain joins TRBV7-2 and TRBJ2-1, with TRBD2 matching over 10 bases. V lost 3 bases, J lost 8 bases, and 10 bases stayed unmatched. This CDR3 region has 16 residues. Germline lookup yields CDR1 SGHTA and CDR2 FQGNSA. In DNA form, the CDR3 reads TGTGCCAGCAGCTTCTTAGCGGGGGGCTACGTGGATGAGCAGTTCTTC. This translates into CASSFLAGGYVDEQFF.

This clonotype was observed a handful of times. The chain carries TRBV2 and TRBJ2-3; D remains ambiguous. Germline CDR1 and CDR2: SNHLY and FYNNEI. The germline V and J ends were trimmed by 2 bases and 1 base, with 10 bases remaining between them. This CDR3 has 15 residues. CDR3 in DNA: TGTGCCAGCAGTGAAAACACCTTGCGCACAGATACGCAGTATTTT. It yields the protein CASSENTLRTDTQYF.

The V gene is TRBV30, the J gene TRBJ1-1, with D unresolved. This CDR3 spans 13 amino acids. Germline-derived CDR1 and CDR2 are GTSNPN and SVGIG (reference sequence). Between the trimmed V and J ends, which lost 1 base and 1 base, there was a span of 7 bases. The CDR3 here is CAWSGARNTEAFF. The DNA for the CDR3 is TGTGCCTGGAGTGGAGCCAGGAACACTGAAGCTTTCTTT.

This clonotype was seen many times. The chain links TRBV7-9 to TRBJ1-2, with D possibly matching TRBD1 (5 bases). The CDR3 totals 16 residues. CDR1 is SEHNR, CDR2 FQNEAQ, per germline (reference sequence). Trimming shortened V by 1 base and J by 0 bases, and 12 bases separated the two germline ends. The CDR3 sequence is CASSLEWGTTNYGYTF. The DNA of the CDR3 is TGTGCCAGCAGCTTAGAATGGGGGACCACTAACTATGGCTACACCTTC.

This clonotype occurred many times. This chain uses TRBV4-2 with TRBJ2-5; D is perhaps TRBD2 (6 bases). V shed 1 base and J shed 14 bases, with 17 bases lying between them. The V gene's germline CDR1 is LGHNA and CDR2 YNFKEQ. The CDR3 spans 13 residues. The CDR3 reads CASSQVVLAKHYF. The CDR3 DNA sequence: TGTGCCAGCAGCCAAGTGGTCCTAGCGAAACATTACTTC.